This T cell receptor (beta chain) was captured by sequencing in a study of vaccination and CD4 T cells after COVID-19. On the study more broadly: Overlapping spike peptides served as the stimulus for the cells. These peptides came from SARS-CoV-2 and from the common cold coronaviruses HCoV-NL63, HCoV-OC43 and HCoV-229E. Control cultures, each given a CEFX pool, an HIV-1 Nef pool, or no peptide, were included.

Treatment defined: approximately nine-day PBMC culture with coronavirus spike peptide pools or control peptides (ViraFEST assay). Trimming took 3 bases from V and 3 from J, leaving 5 bases between them. Germline V gene sequence: CDR1 MGHDK, CDR2 SYGVNS. The CDR3 totals 12 residues. The study sequenced cultured CD4+ T cell DNA using the Oncomine TCR Beta short-read assay. From the PCR reads, TCRdb called clonotypes with MiXCR, one entry per CDR3 protein. The table lists about 14,000 distinct CDR3 sequences, around half of them singletons, with about 11% in the top ten. This clonotype was detected only a few times. Antigen specificity is unknown.

Material for sequencing was CD4+ T cells from blood, cultured in vitro. The chain links TRBV25-1 to TRBJ1-1, with a tentative D call TRBD1 (5 bases). This clonotype originated in a human donor who had recovered from COVID-19. In nucleotides, the CDR3 is TGTGCCAGCAGTGACAGGGACACTGAAGCTTTCTTT. Its protein is CASSDRDTEAFF.